The 29 T cell receptor beta chains below come from one sample, sequenced in a study of blood T cells in healthy people across ages. Combining a sample-barcoded 5' primer with a J-beta primer mix, a second PCR ran for about 7 to 11 cycles. MiXCR, run by TCRdb on the 5' RACE reads, gives a single entry per CDR3 protein. Of approximately 2,000,000 distinct CDR3 sequences in the sample, roughly two fifths were seen once. The material sequenced was blood. All receptors come from a human donor in good health.

This sequence joins TRBV29-1 and TRBJ1-1; D unclear. Per germline, CDR1 SQVTM and CDR2 ANQGSEA. The germline V and J ends were trimmed by 3 bases and 2 bases, with 10 bases remaining between them. The CDR3 covers 13 residues. The CDR3 coding sequence is TGCAGCGTTGATTCAGACATAAACACTGAAGCTTTCTTT. Amino acids: CSVDSDINTEAFF.

The chain employs TRBV5-1 and TRBJ1-1, with a possible D match to TRBD1 (6 bases). The CDR3 length is 18 residues. V was pared by 0 bases and J by 0 bases, with 18 bases between. The germline V gene encodes CDR1 SGHRS and CDR2 YFSETQ. In DNA form, the CDR3 reads TGCGCCAGCAGCTTGGGGGTCTTCAGGGGCTTCGTGAACACTGAAGCTTTCTTT. Protein: CASSLGVFRGFVNTEAFF.

This clonotype was recorded a few times. V gene TRBV20-1 combines with J gene TRBJ2-7, with TRBD1 identical over 8 bases. The CDR3 is made up of 13 amino acids. The V segment lost 5 bases and the J segment 6 bases; nucleotides outside the gene matches: 9. Germline CDR1 DFQATT, CDR2 SNEGSKA (reference sequence). CDR3 amino acids: CSARLRTGLEQYF. Written as DNA, the CDR3 is TGCAGTGCTCGCCTGAGGACAGGGCTCGAGCAGTACTTC.

The chain recombines TRBV20-1 with TRBJ1-1; no firm D call. The germline gives CDR1 DFQATT, CDR2 SNEGSKA (reference sequence). V gave up 4 bases and J gave up 8 bases, with 14 bases separating them. CDR3 length equals 12 residues. DNA of the CDR3: TGCAGTGCTACCAGAACCGCCCAAGAAGCTTTCTTT. It translates to CSATRTAQEAFF.

This clonotype came up many times. A clone one base away is much larger, so this may be a read error. J is TRBJ2-3 and V is TRBV27; the D is unclear. The CDR3 consists of 11 residues. V lost 6 bases and J lost 5, with 6 bases in between. The germline V gene has CDR1 MNHEY and CDR2 SMNVEV (reference sequence). The CDR3 sequence is CASSYIDTQYF. The CDR3 region has the DNA TGTGCCAGCAGCTACATAGATACGCAGTATTTT.

This chain uses TRBV4-3 with TRBJ2-1; 8 nucleotides line up with TRBD2. V was clipped by 3 bases and J by 7 bases; unmatched bases: 14. CDR1 and CDR2 from the germline V gene are LGHNA and YSLEER. This CDR3 comprises 17 residues. The CDR3 sequence is CASSQSKGAGVGNEQFF. CDR3 bases: TGCGCCAGCAGCCAGAGTAAAGGAGCGGGGGTTGGGAATGAGCAGTTCTTC.

The rearrangement uses TRBV7-2 and TRBJ2-5, with 7 positions matching TRBD2. The CDR3 runs to 15 residues. The V gene end was trimmed by 1 base and the J gene end by 4 bases; junction bases not matched to a gene: 6. Germline CDR1 is SGHTA and CDR2 is FQGNSA. CDR3 in amino acids: CASSLGVASGETQYF. The CDR3 DNA reads TGTGCCAGCAGCTTAGGGGTGGCTAGCGGAGAGACCCAGTACTTC.

The sample holds a few counts of this clonotype. The chain recombines TRBV20-1 with TRBJ1-2, with D perhaps TRBD1 (6 bases). Looked up from germline, CDR1 is DFQATT and CDR2 is SNEGSKA (reference sequence). The V and J ends lost 1 base and 2 bases respectively, with 14 bases between them. CDR3 length equals 15 residues. This CDR3 reads CSARAGGEGNYGYTF. The CDR3 DNA reads as TGCAGTGCTAGAGCGGGGGGCGAAGGAAACTATGGCTACACCTTC.

In its sample, this clonotype was seen a few times. J is TRBJ2-3 and V is TRBV6-2 or TRBV6-3, with TRBD1 as a possible D gene (6 bases). CDR3 length equals 16 residues. Germline V gene sequence: CDR1 MNHEY, CDR2 SVGEGT. The germline V and J ends were trimmed by 2 bases and 2 bases, with 14 bases remaining between them. CDR3 DNA: TGTGCCAGCAGTTACCCGAAGAGGGGGTCCACAGATACGCAGTATTTT. Its translation: CASSYPKRGSTDTQYF.

With respect to this clonotype: This may come from a read error, since a much larger clone is one base off. The CDR3 does not close with the conserved phenylalanine or tryptophan, likely indicating a read error. This chain connects TRBV5-1 to TRBJ1-2, with 8 positions matching TRBD1. There are 17 residues in the CDR3. Germline CDR1 SGHRS, CDR2 YFSETQ. V lost 0 bases and J lost 8; bases outside the gene matches: 15. The CDR3 DNA sequence: TGCGCCAGCAGCTTGGCCCTCCTCTCAGGGGGCGCGACCGGCTACACCGTC. Its protein product is CASSLALLSGGATGYTV.

Worth noting for this clonotype: The junction shows a germline mismatch at one end, possibly a read error. V and J are TRBV9 and TRBJ1-2; 8 bases match TRBD1. The length of the CDR3 is 15 residues. Germline CDR1 is SGDLS and CDR2 is YYNGEE. The CDR3 bases are TGTACCAGCAGCTTACGACAGGGGTCCCGCTATGGCTACACCTTC. This sequence encodes CTSSLRQGSRYGYTF.

This clonotype was observed many times. The CDR3 DNA reads as TGTGCCAGCAGCTCACGGGGTTTATCCTACGAGCAGTACTTC. Translation gives CASSSRGLSYEQYF. The chain combines TRBV7-2 with TRBJ2-7; D possibly corresponds to TRBD2 (5 bases). V was trimmed by 4 bases and J by 1 base, leaving 11 bases between them. The CDR3 has 14 residues. CDR1 is SGHTA, CDR2 FQGNSA, per germline.

This sequence joins TRBV13 and TRBJ2-7; D tentatively reads TRBD1 or TRBD2 (5 bases each). The DNA end lines up better with TRBJ2-5; the J call may be wrong. The CDR3 is 14 residues long. The germline V gene has CDR1 PRHDT and CDR2 FYEKMQ (reference sequence). The DNA for the CDR3 is TGTGCCAGCAGCTCCGCTGGGGGATCGAAGACCCAGTACTTC. It specifies CASSSAGGSKTQYF.

In this sample, this clonotype turned up a few times. CDR3 nucleotides: TGCAGCGTTAAGACAGACTCCTACAATGAGCAGTTCTTC. Its protein is CSVKTDSYNEQFF. The rearrangement links TRBV29-1 to TRBJ2-1, with D perhaps TRBD1 (5 bases). This CDR3 is built from 13 residues. With 5 bases removed from V and 0 bases from J, the gap between germline ends came to 8 bases. Looked up from germline, CDR1 is SQVTM and CDR2 is ANQGSEA.

The chain combines TRBV10-3 with TRBJ2-3; 12 bases are a match to TRBD2. The ends lost 5 bases at V and 2 bases at J; junction bases unmatched: 5. The germline gives CDR1 ENHRY, CDR2 SYGVKD. This CDR3 has 16 residues. The CDR3 DNA is TGTGCCATCAGTACTTCTAGCGGGGGGGCCACAGATACGCAGTATTTT. This encodes CAISTSSGGATDTQYF.

V gene TRBV4-2 combines with J gene TRBJ2-7, with no clear D. V was cut by 8 bases and J by 12 bases, with 8 bases left in between. Germline CDR1 reads LGHNA; CDR2 reads YNFKEQ. CDR3 length equals 8 residues. CDR3 sequence (DNA): TGTGCCAGCTTCCCGGGGTACTTC. This codes for CASFPGYF.

The chain employs TRBV5-1 and TRBJ2-3; tentatively, D is TRBD1 (6 bases). In germline, CDR1 is SGHRS, CDR2 YFSETQ. The CDR3 extends over 14 amino acids. The ends were cut back, 4 bases at V and 2 bases at J, with 11 bases in the middle. The CDR3 DNA sequence: TGCGCCAGCAGCGGAGGACAGACCACAGATACGCAGTATTTT. Encoded protein: CASSGGQTTDTQYF.

The chain has TRBV5-1 and TRBJ2-7, with D possibly matching TRBD1 (6 bases). The CDR3 length is 14 residues. Deletions cut 3 bases from V and 0 bases from J, with 10 bases between. Germline V gene data show CDR1 as SGHRS and CDR2 as YFSETQ. The CDR3 region has the DNA TGCGCCAGCAGCTACTACAGGGACTCCTACGAGCAGTACTTC. Amino acids: CASSYYRDSYEQYF.

Here the CDR3 reads CASSQLDRGVGYTF. CDR3 coding DNA: TGCGCCAGCAGCCAACTTGACAGGGGAGTTGGCTACACCTTC. The chain joins TRBV4-3 to TRBJ1-2; 8 bases are a match to TRBD1. Germline V gene lookup returns CDR1 LGHNA and CDR2 YSLEER. The CDR3 has 14 amino acids. With 2 bases clipped from V and 7 bases from J, the junction kept 6 bases outside the gene matches.

In its sample, this clonotype was seen once. This clone may be a read error of a much larger clone one base away. This sequence joins TRBV7-2 and TRBJ2-1; D possibly uses TRBD1 or TRBD2 (6 bases each). The V gene lost 6 bases and the J gene lost 13 bases, with 25 bases spanning the gap. CDR3 length: 15 amino acids. The germline gives CDR1 SGHTA, CDR2 FQGNSA. CDR3 region: CASSPGAGVFETQFF. The CDR3 coding sequence is TGTGCCAGCAGTCCGGGGGCAGGGGTATTTGAGACCCAGTTCTTC.

The CDR3 nucleotides read TGTGCCAGCAGCGAGGGACTTATCACAGATACGCAGTATTTT. This gives the protein CASSEGLITDTQYF. The genes are TRBV9 and TRBJ2-3; D possibly corresponds to TRBD2 (6 bases). The CDR3 covers 14 residues. Germline V gene data show CDR1 as SGDLS and CDR2 as YYNGEE. Trimming removed 3 bases from V and 2 bases from J, with 10 bases in between.

This clonotype occurred a few times. The chain carries TRBV9 and TRBJ1-1; 7 nucleotides agree with TRBD1. Germline CDR1 SGDLS, CDR2 YYNGEE. V was pared by 0 bases and J by 1 base, with 3 bases of the junction left unmatched. The CDR3 has 15 residues. DNA for the CDR3: TGTGCCAGCAGCGTAGCTGGGACAGAGAACACTGAAGCTTTCTTT. Translated, it gives CASSVAGTENTEAFF.

This clonotype was seen only a few times. The chain couples TRBV7-9 to TRBJ1-1; D unresolved. The CDR3 runs 15 residues. The V gene's germline CDR1 is SEHNR and CDR2 FQNEAQ (reference sequence). V dropped 1 base and J dropped 1 base, with 10 bases sitting between them. Written as DNA, the CDR3 is TGTGCCAGCAGCTTAGTTGGTCAGGCGAACACTGAAGCTTTCTTT. Translated: CASSLVGQANTEAFF.

The chain recombines TRBV7-2 with TRBJ2-1, with D tentatively TRBD1 (7 bases). This CDR3 spans 14 amino acids. V was trimmed by 7 bases and J by 7 bases, leaving 17 bases between them. Germline-derived CDR1 and CDR2 are SGHTA and FQGNSA. CDR3: CASNQRAGGNEQFF. The DNA of the CDR3 is TGTGCCAGCAACCAAAGGGCAGGGGGGAATGAGCAGTTCTTC.

This clonotype occurred once. The rearrangement links TRBV7-9 to TRBJ1-5; D is undetermined. The germline V and J ends were trimmed by 0 bases and 8 bases, with 5 bases remaining between them. Per the germline V gene, CDR1 is SEHNR and CDR2 is FQNEAQ (reference sequence). The CDR3 covers 12 residues. CDR3 coding DNA: TGTGCCAGCAGCTTAGCCGGGGAGCCCCAGCATTTT. Amino acids: CASSLAGEPQHF.

The DNA of the CDR3 is TGTGCCAGCAGGCCCTACAGGGGCGGGTCAGCTGGGGCCAACGTCCTGACTTTC. Its translation: CASRPYRGGSAGANVLTF. The chain joins TRBV6-1 to TRBJ2-6; the match to TRBD1 covers 7 bases. CDR1 is MNHNS and CDR2 is SASEGT in the germline V gene. The CDR3 has 18 residues. Germline trimming cut 6 bases from V and 2 bases from J; bases unmatched to any gene: 13.

This clonotype has just a few counts. V usage is TRBV7-9 and J usage is TRBJ1-2; TRBD1 matches at 7 bases. The V gene's germline CDR1 is SEHNR and CDR2 FQNEAQ (reference sequence). V lost 4 bases, J lost 4 bases, and 9 bases stayed unmatched. CDR3 length: 15 amino acids. The CDR3 spells CASSSDWQGGYGYTF. CDR3 bases: TGTGCCAGCAGCTCCGATTGGCAGGGGGGCTATGGCTACACCTTC.

This clonotype came up a few times. This sequence joins TRBV20-1 and TRBJ2-5; 7 nucleotides align to TRBD1. The J call may be in error: the DNA end matches TRBJ2-7 better. This CDR3 contains 12 residues. Per the germline V gene, CDR1 is DFQATT and CDR2 is SNEGSKA (reference sequence). Here the CDR3 reads CSASWTGGEQYF. In DNA form, the CDR3 reads TGCAGTGCTAGCTGGACAGGCGGCGAGCAGTACTTC.

The chain combines TRBV27 with TRBJ1-1; 8 nucleotides align to TRBD1. CDR1 is MNHEY and CDR2 is SMNVEV in the germline V gene (reference sequence). V was clipped by 5 bases and J by 1 base; unmatched bases: 6. This CDR3 region has 15 residues. The chain's CDR3 is CASSHGQGANTEAFF. CDR3 DNA sequence: TGTGCCAGCAGTCATGGACAGGGCGCGAACACTGAAGCTTTCTTT.